The rows below give T cell receptor beta chains drawn from one sample of a study of blood T cell repertoires in COVID-19. Sequencing was performed with immunoSEQ multiplex PCR; in TCRdb, only in-frame clones are kept and a portion is missing. This table holds 35,000 to 40,000 clones, approximately 78% found once. Sequenced input: peripheral blood. Source of these receptors: a man aged 70 or older with acute or convalescent COVID-19. CDR3s include the opening cysteine and the closing phenylalanine or tryptophan. The D gene is left open where the match is weak. Clone size is shown for a subset of rows, as once, few, many or a class of expanded clone.

CDR3 protein	CDR3 DNA	D gene	V gene	J gene	clone size
CASSRGRSGGNVIEQFF	TGCGCCAGCAGCCGAGGCCGTTCGGGCGGGAATGTCATTGAGCAGTTCTTC	NA	TRBV4-1	TRBJ2-1	NA
CASRDRGTRYEQYF	TGTGCCAGCAGAGACAGGGGAACCCGCTACGAGCAGTACTTC	TRBD1	TRBV2	TRBJ2-7	NA
CASSSPAGGVNEQFF	TGTGCCAGCAGTTCTCCAGCGGGAGGCGTGAATGAGCAGTTCTTC	TRBD2	TRBV27	TRBJ2-1	NA
CASSPTRTGAYEQYF	TGTGCCAGCAGCCCCACCCGGACAGGGGCTTACGAGCAGTACTTC	TRBD1	TRBV6-2/TRBV6-3	TRBJ2-7	NA
CASSQAVTGILMNTEAFF	TGCGCCAGCAGCCAAGCGGTTACAGGGATTCTTATGAACACTGAAGCTTTCTTT	NA	TRBV4-1	TRBJ1-1	NA
CASSQDRTGRGSPLHF	TGTGCCAGCAGCCAGGACAGGACAGGGCGGGGCTCACCCCTCCACTTT	TRBD1	TRBV3-1/TRBV3-2	TRBJ1-6	NA
CASSARTGNEQFF	TGTGCCAGCAGCGCCCGGACAGGCAATGAGCAGTTCTTC	TRBD1	TRBV7-9	TRBJ2-1	NA
CASSSLLIGELFF	TGTGCCAGCAGTTCACTTCTCATCGGGGAGCTGTTTTTT	NA	TRBV6-5	TRBJ2-2	NA
CASRTQVMGTQYF	TGTGCCAGCAGGACCCAGGTTATGGGGACCCAGTACTTC	NA	TRBV6-5	TRBJ2-5	NA
CSVATEGGHSMGQPQHF	TGCAGCGTCGCAACGGAGGGGGGGCATTCAATGGGTCAGCCCCAGCATTTT	NA	TRBV29-1	TRBJ1-5	NA
CSVDGTSGIYDTQYF	TGCAGCGTTGATGGGACTAGCGGGATTTACGATACGCAGTATTTT	TRBD2	TRBV29-1	TRBJ2-3	NA
CASSLSQAYEQYF	TGTGCCAGCAGTTTGAGTCAGGCCTACGAGCAGTACTTC	NA	TRBV28	TRBJ2-7	NA
CAMRRGANEKLFF	TGTGCCATGAGGAGGGGAGCTAATGAAAAACTGTTTTTT	NA	TRBV10-3	TRBJ1-4	NA
CASSVGGRGYDGYTF	TGTGCCAGCAGCGTAGGGGGCAGGGGATACGATGGCTACACCTTC	NA	TRBV9	TRBJ1-2	NA
CAWSVTRAEKLFF	TGTGCCTGGAGTGTAACCAGGGCCGAAAAACTGTTTTTT	NA	TRBV30	TRBJ1-4	NA
CASSGYNEQFF	TGTGCCAGTAGCGGGTACAATGAGCAGTTCTTC	TRBD2	TRBV28	TRBJ2-1	NA
CAWRTAGYGYTF	TGTGCCTGGAGGACAGCGGGGTATGGCTACACCTTC	NA	TRBV30	TRBJ1-2	once
CASSDRAEGYTF	TGTGCCAGCTCAGACAGAGCTGAGGGCTACACCTTC	NA	TRBV18	TRBJ1-2	NA
CASTKPGPGSNEQFF	TGTGCCAGCACCAAACCGGGACCCGGGAGCAATGAGCAGTTCTTC	NA	TRBV28	TRBJ2-1	NA
CASSGTGGWSQPQHF	TGTGCCAGTAGTGGGACAGGGGGTTGGAGTCAGCCCCAGCATTTT	TRBD1	TRBV19	TRBJ1-5	once
CASSRQGGNTEAFF	TGTGCCAGCAGTCGACAGGGTGGGAACACTGAAGCTTTCTTT	TRBD1	TRBV2	TRBJ1-1	once
CASSIDQSGGASSEYF	TGTGCCAGTAGTATAGATCAGAGCGGGGGGGCCTCCTCGGAGTATTTT	TRBD2	TRBV19	TRBJ2-3	NA
CASTLSGGDYGYTF	TGTGCCAGCACCCTGTCAGGAGGGGACTATGGCTACACCTTC	NA	TRBV28	TRBJ1-2	NA
CASSLARGPGYTF	TGTGCCAGCAGCTTAGCCAGGGGGCCTGGCTACACCTTC	TRBD1	TRBV7-2	TRBJ1-2	NA
CASSPGQGNQPQHF	TGTGCCAGTAGCCCAGGACAGGGCAATCAGCCCCAGCATTTT	TRBD1	TRBV7-2	TRBJ1-5	NA
CASSVAGLAGVNEQFF	TGTGCCAGCAGCGTAGCAGGACTAGCGGGGGTCAATGAGCAGTTCTTC	TRBD2	TRBV9	TRBJ2-1	NA
CASSSSGTVLAKNIQYF	TGTGCCAGTAGTAGTTCCGGGACAGTTCTAGCCAAAAACATTCAGTACTTC	TRBD1	TRBV19	TRBJ2-4	NA
CASSLEPLRQSRGNTIYF	TGTGCCAGCAGCTTAGAGCCCCTCCGACAGAGTCGAGGAAACACCATATATTTT	NA	TRBV7-2	TRBJ1-3	NA
CASSAQTGPQETQYF	TGTGCCAGCAGCGCTCAGACAGGGCCCCAAGAGACCCAGTACTTC	TRBD1	TRBV7-9	TRBJ2-5	NA
CASLAFSNQPQHF	TGTGCCAGCCTGGCTTTCAGCAATCAGCCCCAGCATTTT	NA	TRBV28	TRBJ1-5	NA
CASSPYPTGVNTEAFF	TGTGCCAGCTCACCCTACCCGACAGGGGTTAACACTGAAGCTTTCTTT	TRBD1	TRBV18	TRBJ1-1	NA
CASRLDTESGELFF	TGTGCCAGCAGACTGGACACCGAGAGCGGGGAGCTGTTTTTT	NA	TRBV6-4	TRBJ2-2	NA
CASLRTGTPYEQYF	TGTGCCAGCCTTAGGACAGGTACCCCCTACGAGCAGTACTTC	TRBD1	TRBV25-1	TRBJ2-7	NA
CASSDSNSPLHF	TGCGCCAGCAGTGACAGTAATTCACCCCTCCACTTT	NA	TRBV10-1	TRBJ1-6	NA
CGTAETGGIQPQHF	TGTGGCACGGCCGAGACAGGGGGTATTCAGCCCCAGCATTTT	TRBD1	TRBV15	TRBJ1-5	NA
CASSFTVSYEQYF	TGCGCCAGCAGCTTCACGGTCTCCTACGAGCAGTACTTC	NA	TRBV5-1	TRBJ2-7	NA
CTTSTSGTSYEQYF	TGTACCACCTCGACTAGCGGGACATCCTACGAGCAGTACTTC	TRBD2	TRBV24-1	TRBJ2-7	NA
CASSSSGGAADTQYF	TGTGCCAGCAGCTCTAGCGGGGGGGCTGCAGATACGCAGTATTTT	TRBD2	TRBV7-2	TRBJ2-3	NA
CASSRRDRDDIQYF	TGCGCCAGCAGTCGCCGGGACAGGGATGACATTCAGTACTTC	TRBD1	TRBV4-1	TRBJ2-4	NA
CASRFGGASGAITEAFF	TGTGCCAGCAGATTTGGGGGGGCAAGCGGAGCGATCACTGAAGCTTTCTTT	NA	TRBV7-9	TRBJ1-1	medium-sized
CASSRDRSSGNTIYF	TGTGCCAGCAGTCGGGACAGGAGCTCTGGAAACACCATATATTTT	TRBD1	TRBV28	TRBJ1-3	NA
CASSVHINEQFF	TGTGCCAGCAGCGTACACATCAATGAGCAGTTCTTC	NA	TRBV12-3/TRBV12-4	TRBJ2-1	NA
CASSPRTDTQYF	TGCGCCAGCAGCCCCCGTACAGATACGCAGTATTTT	NA	TRBV5-1	TRBJ2-3	NA
CASSAQAGNQPQHF	TGTGCCAGCAGTGCCCAGGCTGGCAATCAGCCCCAGCATTTT	NA	TRBV6-4	TRBJ1-5	NA
CASSKIGQEIRNEKLFF	TGTGCCAGCAGCAAAATAGGACAGGAAATCAGGAATGAAAAACTGTTTTTT	NA	TRBV21-1	TRBJ1-4	once
CSVAVASSYEQYF	TGCAGCGTCGCGGTCGCTAGCTCCTACGAGCAGTACTTC	NA	TRBV29-1	TRBJ2-7	NA
CACHNIGYTF	TGTGCCTGCCACAACATCGGCTACACCTTC	NA	TRBV30	TRBJ1-2	NA
CASSGRENQETQYF	TGTGCCAGCAGCGGCCGGGAGAATCAAGAGACCCAGTACTTC	NA	TRBV9	TRBJ2-5	NA
CASSPRPGQANTEAFF	TGTGCCAGCAGCCCCCGACCGGGACAGGCGAACACTGAAGCTTTCTTT	TRBD1	TRBV3-1/TRBV3-2	TRBJ1-1	NA
CASSLAALYNEQFF	TGTGCCAGCAGTTTGGCGGCTCTTTACAATGAGCAGTTCTTC	NA	TRBV27	TRBJ2-1	NA
CATSDYTGGLAGFTDTQYF	TGTGCCACCAGTGACTATACAGGGGGACTAGCGGGATTCACAGATACGCAGTATTTT	TRBD2	TRBV24-1	TRBJ2-3	NA
CASSPQGQTSSGNTIYF	TGTGCCAGCTCACCACAGGGACAGACCAGCTCTGGAAACACCATATATTTT	TRBD1	TRBV18	TRBJ1-3	NA
CASRGRDSSNSPLHF	TGTGCCAGCAGGGGCCGGGACTCCTCCAATTCACCCCTCCACTTT	NA	TRBV28	TRBJ1-6	NA
CASSVLPDRESSPLHF	TGTGCCAGCAGTGTACTTCCGGACAGGGAAAGTTCACCCCTCCACTTT	TRBD1	TRBV6-1	TRBJ1-6	NA
CASSTQGINYGYTF	TGTGCCAGCAGCACACAGGGAATCAACTATGGCTACACCTTC	NA	TRBV5-6	TRBJ1-2	once